What follows is one TCR beta chain and its context. Its antigen is not identified. One end of the junction varies from germline; a read error may be responsible. From the multiplex PCR reads, TCRdb called clonotypes with MiXCR, one entry per CDR3 protein. The data show about 13,000 distinct CDR3 sequences, 45% to 50% seen once. The sample originates from a study of breast tumors, draining lymph nodes, adjacent tissues. Regarding the study as a whole: Tumors had less TCR diversity than lymph nodes, more than nontumor tissue.

CDR3 length equals 17 residues. Germline-derived CDR1 and CDR2 are DFQATT and SNEGSKA (reference sequence). The sequenced material came from tumor-adjacent breast tissue. The chain is built from TRBV20-1 and TRBJ2-1; 8 positions agree with TRBD2. The origin of this receptor is a female donor with breast cancer. Some clones in this sample may be carry-over from other donors' samples. The CDR3 sequence: CSARDLKVAGHLNDQFF. CDR3 bases: TGCAGTGCTAGAGATTTAAAAGTAGCGGGGCATTTAAATGATCAGTTCTTC.